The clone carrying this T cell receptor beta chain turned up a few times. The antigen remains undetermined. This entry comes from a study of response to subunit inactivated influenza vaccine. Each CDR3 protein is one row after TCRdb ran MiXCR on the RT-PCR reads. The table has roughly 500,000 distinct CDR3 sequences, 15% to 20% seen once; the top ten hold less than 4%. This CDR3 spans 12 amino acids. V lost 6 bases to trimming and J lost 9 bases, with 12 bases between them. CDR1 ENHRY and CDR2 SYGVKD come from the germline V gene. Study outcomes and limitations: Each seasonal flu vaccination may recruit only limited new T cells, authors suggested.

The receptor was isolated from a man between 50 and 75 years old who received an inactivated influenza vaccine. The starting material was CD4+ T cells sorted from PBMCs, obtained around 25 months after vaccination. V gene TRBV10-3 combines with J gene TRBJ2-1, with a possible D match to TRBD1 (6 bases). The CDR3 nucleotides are TGTGCCATCAGACAGGGTGGGGGTGAGCAGTTCTTC. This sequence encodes CAIRQGGGEQFF.